These 14 T cell receptor beta chains originate from one sample sequenced in a study of cytomegalovirus exposure and HLA in healthy donors. It was with 60 Vbeta and 13 Jbeta primers that the PCR ran. Data came from immunoSEQ multiplex PCR; TCRdb stores just in-frame clones and leaves some out. The table lists around 100,000 clones. Material: PBMCs. These receptors all stem from a man aged 45-65 years in good health and CMV-seronegative.

The V gene is TRBV30, the J gene TRBJ1-1; D is unclear. Germline V gene lookup returns CDR1 GTSNPN and CDR2 SVGIG (reference sequence). This CDR3 region has 11 residues. Trimming stripped 3 bases from V and 7 bases from J, with 9 bases between. CDR3: CAWRGRLEAFF. As DNA, the CDR3 is TGTGCCTGGAGAGGGAGGCTTGAAGCTTTCTTT.

V and J are TRBV27 and TRBJ2-5, with a possible D match to TRBD1 (6 bases). The germline V gene encodes CDR1 MNHEY and CDR2 SMNVEV (reference sequence). V lost 5 bases and J 5 bases, leaving 12 bases between the germline ends. The CDR3 consists of 13 residues. The CDR3 region is CASSTGTRETQYF. The CDR3 bases are TGTGCCAGCAGTACCGGGACAAGGGAGACCCAGTACTTC.

This chain links TRBV30 with TRBJ1-5; unclear D gene. Between the trimmed V and J ends, which lost 3 bases and 1 base, there was a span of 10 bases. This CDR3 is built from 14 residues. Germline V gene data show CDR1 as GTSNPN and CDR2 as SVGIG (reference sequence). CDR3 residues: CAWRKTGSNQPQHF. The CDR3 DNA reads TGTGCCTGGAGGAAGACGGGAAGCAATCAGCCCCAGCATTTT.

The rearrangement uses TRBV4-3 and TRBJ2-6, with 8 positions matching TRBD1. The CDR3 totals 18 residues. J lost 3 bases, V lost 0 bases, and 7 bases had no gene match. CDR1 and CDR2 from the germline V gene are LGHNA and YSLEER. The DNA of the CDR3 is TGCGCCAGCAGCCAAGACGCAGGGGGCGCGGATGGGGCCAACGTCCTGACTTTC. It is translated as CASSQDAGGADGANVLTF.

J is TRBJ2-5 and V is TRBV4-3, with TRBD2 identical over 10 bases. J gave up 1 base and V 0 bases, and 5 bases lay outside the gene matches. The germline gives CDR1 LGHNA, CDR2 YSLEER. This CDR3 comprises 17 residues. CDR3 loop: CASSQDLGLAVQETQYF. In nucleotides, the CDR3 is TGCGCCAGCAGCCAAGATCTCGGACTAGCGGTCCAAGAGACCCAGTACTTC.

The rearrangement links TRBV18 to TRBJ2-3, with TRBD1 matching over 10 bases. The CDR3 runs 16 residues. Germline V gene lookup returns CDR1 KGHSH and CDR2 LQKENI. With 5 bases clipped from V and 3 bases from J, the junction kept 8 bases outside the gene matches. The CDR3: CASSSEGQGKTDTQYF. CDR3 DNA sequence: TGTGCCAGCTCAAGCGAGGGACAGGGGAAAACAGATACGCAGTATTTT.

The chain couples TRBV5-6 to TRBJ2-7, with no clear D. The CDR3 has 13 amino acids. V lost 0 bases to trimming and J lost 2 bases, with 6 bases between them. The germline CDR1 and CDR2 sequences are SGHDT and YYEEEE. The CDR3 bases are TGTGCCAGCAGCTTGGGCATAGCCTACGAGCAGTACTTC. Protein sequence: CASSLGIAYEQYF.

The chain couples TRBV5-1 to TRBJ2-3; 12 positions match TRBD2. In germline, CDR1 is SGHRS, CDR2 YFSETQ. J lost 2 bases, V lost 3 bases, and 4 bases had no gene match. This CDR3 comprises 16 residues. The CDR3 region is CASSSGLAGYTDTQYF. The CDR3 coding sequence is TGCGCCAGCAGCTCGGGACTAGCGGGTTACACAGATACGCAGTATTTT.

V is TRBV19 and J is TRBJ1-2; TRBD1 agrees at 10 bases. The CDR3 contains 15 residues. The trim removed 3 bases at V and 1 base at J, leaving 2 bases unmatched. Germline assignment: CDR1 LNHDA and CDR2 SQIVND (reference sequence). The CDR3 coding sequence is TGTGCCAGTAGTATCAGGACAGGGGGTAACTATGGCTACACCTTC. Its translation: CASSIRTGGNYGYTF. The full variable domain, with the rest looked up from reference TRBV19 and TRBJ1-2, is DGGITQSPKYLFRKEGQNVTLSCEQNLNHDAMYWYRQDPGQGLRLIYYSQIVNDFQKGDIAEGYSVSREKKESFPLTVTSAQKNPTAFYLCASSIRTGGNYGYTFGSGTRLTVV.

The V and J genes are TRBV5-4 and TRBJ1-1; no clear D. V was trimmed by 0 bases and J by 4 bases, leaving 10 bases between them. This CDR3 has 14 residues. CDR1 SGHNT and CDR2 YYREEE come from the germline V gene (reference sequence). CDR3 sequence: CASSLAGFATEAFF. The CDR3 nucleotides are TGTGCCAGCAGCTTGGCCGGGTTTGCCACTGAAGCTTTCTTT.

J is TRBJ2-6 and V is TRBV5-4; possible D gene TRBD2, 5 bases. The CDR3 extends over 17 amino acids. V was clipped by 2 bases and J by 0 bases, with 12 bases between them. Germline CDR1 SGHNT, CDR2 YYREEE (reference sequence). CDR3 in amino acids: CASSFGRDSSGANVLTF. CDR3 DNA: TGTGCCAGCAGCTTTGGACGGGATAGCTCTGGGGCCAACGTCCTGACTTTC. Together with reference TRBV5-4 and TRBJ2-6, the CDR3 gives the full variable domain: ETGVTQSPTHLIKTRGQQVTLRCSSQSGHNTVSWYQQALGQGPQFIFQYYREEENGRGNFPPRFSGLQFPNYSSELNVNALELDDSALYLCASSFGRDSSGANVLTFGAGSRLTVL.

The chain combines TRBV29-1 with TRBJ2-7; 8 bases are a match to TRBD2. With 7 bases clipped from V and 6 bases from J, the junction kept 5 bases outside the gene matches. The CDR3 sequence is 11 residues long. Germline values: CDR1 SQVTM, CDR2 ANQGSEA. The CDR3 DNA sequence: TGCAGCGCTGACCGGGGGGGCGAGCAGTACTTC. It yields the protein CSADRGGEQYF.

The CDR3 DNA is TGTGCCAGTAGTAATAGCGGGAGCTCCTACGAGCAGTACTTC. Its translation: CASSNSGSSYEQYF. V gene TRBV19 combines with J gene TRBJ2-7; 9 bases are a match to TRBD2. Germline loops: CDR1 LNHDA, CDR2 SQIVND (reference sequence). The CDR3 has 14 residues. J was trimmed by 0 bases and V by 4 bases; bases with no gene match: 1.

The CDR3 loop reads CASSYSSGTYNEQFF. CDR3 in DNA: TGTGCCAGCAGTTACTCAAGCGGGACCTACAATGAGCAGTTCTTC. V is TRBV6-6 and J is TRBJ2-1, with TRBD2 matching over 7 bases. The CDR3 is made up of 15 amino acids. Germline-derived CDR1 and CDR2 are MNHNY and SVGAGI (reference sequence). V lost 0 bases to trimming and J lost 2 bases; unmatched junction nucleotides: 1.